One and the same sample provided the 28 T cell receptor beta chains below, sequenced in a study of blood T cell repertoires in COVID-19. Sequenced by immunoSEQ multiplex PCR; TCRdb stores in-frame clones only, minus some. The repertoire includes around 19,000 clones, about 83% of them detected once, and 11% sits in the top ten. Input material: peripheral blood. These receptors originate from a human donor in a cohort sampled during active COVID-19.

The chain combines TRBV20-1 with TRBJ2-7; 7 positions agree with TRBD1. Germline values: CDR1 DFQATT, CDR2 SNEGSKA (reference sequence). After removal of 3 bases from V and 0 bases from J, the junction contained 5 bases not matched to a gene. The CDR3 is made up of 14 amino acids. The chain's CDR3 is CSASTGANSYEQYF. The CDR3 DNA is TGCAGTGCTAGTACAGGGGCCAACTCCTACGAGCAGTACTTC.

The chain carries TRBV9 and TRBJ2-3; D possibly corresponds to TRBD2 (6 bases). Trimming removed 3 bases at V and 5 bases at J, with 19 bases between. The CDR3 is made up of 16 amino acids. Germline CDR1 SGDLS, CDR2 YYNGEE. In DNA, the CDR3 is TGTGCCAGCAGCGCCCTCGGGGGTGCCGTGAGAGATACGCAGTATTTT. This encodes CASSALGGAVRDTQYF.

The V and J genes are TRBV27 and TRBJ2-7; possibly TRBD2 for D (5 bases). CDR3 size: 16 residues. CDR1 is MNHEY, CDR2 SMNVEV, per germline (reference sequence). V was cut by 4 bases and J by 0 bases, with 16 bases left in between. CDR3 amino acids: CASSSPWTGSSYEQYF. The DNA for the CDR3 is TGTGCCAGCAGTTCGCCCTGGACTGGGAGCTCCTACGAGCAGTACTTC.

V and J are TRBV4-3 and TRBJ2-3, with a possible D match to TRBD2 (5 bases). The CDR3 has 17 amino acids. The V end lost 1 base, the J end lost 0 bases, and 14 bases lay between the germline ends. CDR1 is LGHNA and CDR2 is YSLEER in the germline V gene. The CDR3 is CASSQGSEGSSTDTQYF. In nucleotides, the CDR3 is TGCGCCAGCAGCCAAGGGAGCGAGGGCTCTAGCACAGATACGCAGTATTTT.

CDR3 DNA: TGTGCCAGCTCACCACCGGGACAGGGGAATAGGGGCAATCAGCCCCAGCATTTT. Amino acid sequence: CASSPPGQGNRGNQPQHF. This chain connects TRBV18 to TRBJ1-5; 10 bases fit TRBD1. The CDR3 has 18 amino acids. V dropped 0 bases and J dropped 2; count of bases not matched to a gene: 7. The germline CDR1 and CDR2 sequences are KGHSH and LQKENI. The full variable domain, with the rest looked up from reference TRBV18 and TRBJ1-5, is NAGVMQNPRHLVRRRGQEARLRCSPMKGHSHVYWYRQLPEEGLKFMVYLQKENIIDESGMPKERFSAEFPKEGPSILRIQQVVRGDSAAYFCASSPPGQGNRGNQPQHFGDGTRLSIL.

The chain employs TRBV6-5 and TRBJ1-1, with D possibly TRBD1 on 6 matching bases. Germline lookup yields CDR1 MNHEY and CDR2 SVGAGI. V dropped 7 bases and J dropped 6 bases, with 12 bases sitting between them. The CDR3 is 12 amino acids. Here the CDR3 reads CASTSRGPEAFF. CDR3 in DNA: TGTGCCAGCACTTCCAGGGGTCCTGAAGCTTTCTTT.

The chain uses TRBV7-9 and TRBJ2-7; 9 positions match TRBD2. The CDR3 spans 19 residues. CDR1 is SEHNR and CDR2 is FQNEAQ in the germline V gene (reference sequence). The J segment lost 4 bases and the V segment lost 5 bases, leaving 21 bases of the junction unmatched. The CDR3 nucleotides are TGTGCCAGCAGCCCGAGACTAGCGGCGAGTCCCAGGAGGCTTTACGAGCAGTACTTC. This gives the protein CASSPRLAASPRRLYEQYF.

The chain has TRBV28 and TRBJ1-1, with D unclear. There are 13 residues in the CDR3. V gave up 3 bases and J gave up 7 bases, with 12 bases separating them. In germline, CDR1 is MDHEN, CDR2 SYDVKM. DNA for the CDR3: TGTGCCAGCAGTTTCACGGTGCTAAATGAAGCTTTCTTT. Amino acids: CASSFTVLNEAFF. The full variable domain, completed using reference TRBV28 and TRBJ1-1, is DVKVTQSSRYLVKRTGEKVFLECVQDMDHENMFWYRQDPGLGLRLIYFSYDVKMKEKGDIPEGYSVSREKKERFSLILESASTNQTSMYLCASSFTVLNEAFFGQGTRLTVV.

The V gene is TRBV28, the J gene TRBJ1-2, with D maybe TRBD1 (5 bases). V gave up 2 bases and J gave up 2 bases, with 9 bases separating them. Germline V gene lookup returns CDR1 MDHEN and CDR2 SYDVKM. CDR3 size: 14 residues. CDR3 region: CASSLAGLNYGYTF. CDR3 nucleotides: TGTGCCAGCAGTTTAGCGGGACTGAACTATGGCTACACCTTC.

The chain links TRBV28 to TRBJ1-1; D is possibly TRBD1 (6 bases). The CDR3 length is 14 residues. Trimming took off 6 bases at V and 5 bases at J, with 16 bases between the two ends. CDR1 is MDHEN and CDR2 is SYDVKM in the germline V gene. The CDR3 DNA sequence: TGTGCCAGCAGCCCCGGGGGGCGAGGGACTGAAGCTTTCTTT. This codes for CASSPGGRGTEAFF. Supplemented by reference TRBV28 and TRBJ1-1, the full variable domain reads DVKVTQSSRYLVKRTGEKVFLECVQDMDHENMFWYRQDPGLGLRLIYFSYDVKMKEKGDIPEGYSVSREKKERFSLILESASTNQTSMYLCASSPGGRGTEAFFGQGTRLTVV.

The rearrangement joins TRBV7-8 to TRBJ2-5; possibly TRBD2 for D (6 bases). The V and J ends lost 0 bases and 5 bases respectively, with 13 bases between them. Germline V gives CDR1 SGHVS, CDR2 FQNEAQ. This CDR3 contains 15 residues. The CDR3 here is CASSLAEGGRETQYF. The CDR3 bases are TGTGCCAGCAGCTTAGCGGAGGGAGGACGGGAGACCCAGTACTTC.

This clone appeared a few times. The CDR3 DNA is TGTGCCAGCAGCCCCGGGACATTAGGCACTGAAGCTTTCTTT. It translates to CASSPGTLGTEAFF. V usage is TRBV7-6 and J usage is TRBJ1-1; the D gene is possibly TRBD1 (6 bases). CDR1 is SGHVS and CDR2 is FNYEAQ in the germline V gene. Trimming cost V 5 bases and J 4 bases, with 14 bases left between them. The CDR3 sequence is 14 residues long.

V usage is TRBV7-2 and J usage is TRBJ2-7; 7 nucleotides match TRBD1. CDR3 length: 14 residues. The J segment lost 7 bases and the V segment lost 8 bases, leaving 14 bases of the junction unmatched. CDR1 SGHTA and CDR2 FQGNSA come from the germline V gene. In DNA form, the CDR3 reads TGTGCCAGCCTAGAACAACAGGGGACGGAAGAGCAGTACTTC. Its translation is CASLEQQGTEEQYF.

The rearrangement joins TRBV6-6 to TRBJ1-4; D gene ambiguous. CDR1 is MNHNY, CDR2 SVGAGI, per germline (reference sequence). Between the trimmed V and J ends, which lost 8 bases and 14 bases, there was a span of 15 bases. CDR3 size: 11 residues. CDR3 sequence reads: CASGEAKRLFF. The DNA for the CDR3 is TGTGCCAGCGGAGAGGCCAAAAGGCTGTTTTTT.

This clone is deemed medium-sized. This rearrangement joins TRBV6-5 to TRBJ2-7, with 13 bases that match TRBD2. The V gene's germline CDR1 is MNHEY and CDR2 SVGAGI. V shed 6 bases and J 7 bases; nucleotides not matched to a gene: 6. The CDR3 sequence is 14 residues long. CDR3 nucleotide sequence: TGTGCCAGCAGCTCCGGACTAGCGGGAGATGAGCAGTACTTC. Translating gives CASSSGLAGDEQYF.

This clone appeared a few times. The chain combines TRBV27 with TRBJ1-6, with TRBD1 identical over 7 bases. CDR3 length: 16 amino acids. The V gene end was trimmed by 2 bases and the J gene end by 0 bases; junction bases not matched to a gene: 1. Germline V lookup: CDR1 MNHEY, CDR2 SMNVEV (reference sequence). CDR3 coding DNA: TGTGCCAGCAGTTTAAGACAGGGCTCCTATAATTCACCCCTCCACTTT. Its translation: CASSLRQGSYNSPLHF.

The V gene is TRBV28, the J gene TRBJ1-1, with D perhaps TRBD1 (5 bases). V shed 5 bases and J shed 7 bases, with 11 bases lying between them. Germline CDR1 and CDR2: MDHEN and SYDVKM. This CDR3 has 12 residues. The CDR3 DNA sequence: TGTGCCAGCAGTATAACAACAGGTGAAGCTTTCTTT. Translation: CASSITTGEAFF.

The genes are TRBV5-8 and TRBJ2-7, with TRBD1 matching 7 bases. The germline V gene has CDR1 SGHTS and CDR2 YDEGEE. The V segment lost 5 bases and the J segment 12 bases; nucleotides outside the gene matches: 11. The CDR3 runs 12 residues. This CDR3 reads CASRIRQGHGYF. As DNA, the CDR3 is TGTGCCAGCAGAATACGACAGGGCCACGGGTACTTC.

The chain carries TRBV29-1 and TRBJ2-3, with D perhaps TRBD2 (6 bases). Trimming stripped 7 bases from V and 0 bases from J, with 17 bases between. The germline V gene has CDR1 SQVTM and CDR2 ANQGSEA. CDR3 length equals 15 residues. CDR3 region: CSATSGSTSTDTQYF. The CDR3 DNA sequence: TGCAGCGCGACCAGCGGGTCCACCAGCACAGATACGCAGTATTTT.

The DNA for the CDR3 is TGTGCCAGCAGCTTAGATCCCACCTACGAGCAGTACTTC. Protein: CASSLDPTYEQYF. This chain links TRBV7-9 with TRBJ2-7, with unresolved D. Trimming removed 1 base at V and 2 bases at J, with 6 bases between. Germline V gene data show CDR1 as SEHNR and CDR2 as FQNEAQ (reference sequence). The CDR3 is made up of 13 amino acids.

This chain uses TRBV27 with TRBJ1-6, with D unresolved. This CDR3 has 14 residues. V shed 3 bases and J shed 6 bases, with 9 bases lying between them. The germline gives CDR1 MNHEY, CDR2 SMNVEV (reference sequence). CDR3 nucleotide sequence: TGTGCCAGCAGTTTCGAGGGTGGTAATTCACCCCTCCACTTT. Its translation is CASSFEGGNSPLHF.

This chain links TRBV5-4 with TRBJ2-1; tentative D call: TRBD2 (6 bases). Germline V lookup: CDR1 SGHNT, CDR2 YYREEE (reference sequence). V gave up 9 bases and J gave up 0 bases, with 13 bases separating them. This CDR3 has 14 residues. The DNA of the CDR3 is TGTGCCATGGAGGCGGGGAGCTCCTACAATGAGCAGTTCTTC. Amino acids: CAMEAGSSYNEQFF.

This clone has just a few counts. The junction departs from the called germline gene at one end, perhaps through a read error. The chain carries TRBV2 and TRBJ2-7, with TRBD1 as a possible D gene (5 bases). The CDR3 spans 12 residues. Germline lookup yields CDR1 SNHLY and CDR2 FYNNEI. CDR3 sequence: CASSEALQGQDF. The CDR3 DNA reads TGTGCCAGCAGTGAAGCGCTGCAGGGCCAGGACTTC.

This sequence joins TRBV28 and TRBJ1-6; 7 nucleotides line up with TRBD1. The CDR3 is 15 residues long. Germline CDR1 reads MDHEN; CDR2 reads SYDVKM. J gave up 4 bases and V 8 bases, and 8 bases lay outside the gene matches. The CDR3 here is CASLTGSPYNSPLHF. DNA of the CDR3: TGTGCCAGCCTGACAGGGTCCCCATATAATTCACCCCTCCACTTT.

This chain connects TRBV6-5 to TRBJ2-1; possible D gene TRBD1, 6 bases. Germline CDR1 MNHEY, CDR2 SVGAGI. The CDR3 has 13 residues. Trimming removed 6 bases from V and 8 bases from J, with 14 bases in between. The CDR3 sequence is CASSRGIGDEQFF. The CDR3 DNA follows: TGTGCCAGCAGCAGGGGTATCGGCGATGAGCAGTTCTTC.

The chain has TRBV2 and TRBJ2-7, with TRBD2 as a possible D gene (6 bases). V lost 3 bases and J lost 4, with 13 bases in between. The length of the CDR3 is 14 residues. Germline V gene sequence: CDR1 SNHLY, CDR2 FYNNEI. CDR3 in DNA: TGTGCCAGCAGTGACACTCGGGAGATTTACGAGCAGTACTTC. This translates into CASSDTREIYEQYF.

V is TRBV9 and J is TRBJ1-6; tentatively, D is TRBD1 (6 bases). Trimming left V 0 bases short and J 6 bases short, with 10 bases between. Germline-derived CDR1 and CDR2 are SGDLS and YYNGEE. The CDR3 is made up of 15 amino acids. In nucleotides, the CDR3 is TGTGCCAGCAGCGTAGGGCAGGGGATTAATTCACCCCTCCACTTT. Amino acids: CASSVGQGINSPLHF. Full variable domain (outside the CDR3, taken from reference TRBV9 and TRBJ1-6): DSGVTQTPKHLITATGQRVTLRCSPRSGDLSVYWYQQSLDQGLQFLIQYYNGEERAKGNILERFSAQQFPDLHSELNLSSLELGDSALYFCASSVGQGINSPLHFGNGTRLTVT.

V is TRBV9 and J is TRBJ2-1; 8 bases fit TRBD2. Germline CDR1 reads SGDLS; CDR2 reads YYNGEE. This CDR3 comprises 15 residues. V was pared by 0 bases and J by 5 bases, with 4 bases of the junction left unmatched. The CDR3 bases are TGTGCCAGCAGCGTAGCTCCAGCGGGGGACAATGAGCAGTTCTTC. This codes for CASSVAPAGDNEQFF. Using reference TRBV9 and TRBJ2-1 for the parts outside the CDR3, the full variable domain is DSGVTQTPKHLITATGQRVTLRCSPRSGDLSVYWYQQSLDQGLQFLIQYYNGEERAKGNILERFSAQQFPDLHSELNLSSLELGDSALYFCASSVAPAGDNEQFFGPGTRLTVL.